This T cell receptor beta chain was observed in a study of vaccination effects on CD4 cells after COVID-19. The repertoire was sequenced with immunoSEQ multiplex PCR; TCRdb's copy has only in-frame clones and lacks some. Of some 74,000 clones in the sample, around 81% were seen once. In germline, CDR1 is LGHNA, CDR2 YSLEER. Trimming took off 0 bases at V and 0 bases at J, with 9 bases between the two ends. This CDR3 has 17 amino acids. Before sequencing, viral peptide pools were used by the ViraFEST assay to expand antigen-specific CD4+ T cells. Scientists isolated CD4+ T cells after an approximately ten-day culture period ended. BNT162b2 vaccine or mRNA-1273 vaccine was given to participants in two doses. Among the vaccine recipients, none had a prior SARS-CoV-2 infection, and nucleocapsid antibodies were negative. Supplemented with roughly 9 IU/ml IL-2 and 10 ug/ml peptides, around 2 million PBMC per well were kept in culture.

Comments on this clone: Its specificity is unknown.

The chain recombines TRBV4-3 with TRBJ2-6; D might be TRBD1 (5 bases). Sequenced material: CD4+ T cells from PBMCs cultured with HCoV-229E spike peptides, taken after COVID-19 vaccination. The TCR comes from a human donor who received a COVID-19 vaccine. The CDR3 DNA sequence: TGCGCCAGCAGCCAAGATAGGGGTTTCTCTGGGGCCAACGTCCTGACTTTC. It translates to CASSQDRGFSGANVLTF.